The 27 T cell receptor beta chains below come from one sample, sequenced in a study of blood T cell repertoires in COVID-19. Sequencing was performed with immunoSEQ multiplex PCR; in TCRdb, only in-frame clones are kept and a portion is missing. The sample records 150,000 to 200,000 clones, around 86% being singletons. Input material: peripheral blood. The receptors were gathered from a woman aged 80 or over in a cohort sampled during active or convalescent COVID-19.

The chain links TRBV10-2 to TRBJ1-1; D gene uncertain. Germline values: CDR1 WSHSY, CDR2 SAAADI. V was shortened by 0 bases and J by 1 base, with 9 bases between the two germline ends. This CDR3 contains 15 residues. CDR3: CASSESSTGNTEAFF. The CDR3 region has the DNA TGCGCCAGCAGTGAGTCGTCGACGGGGAACACTGAAGCTTTCTTT.

The chain is built from TRBV28 and TRBJ1-2; no definite D call. CDR1 MDHEN and CDR2 SYDVKM come from the germline V gene. V gave up 1 base and J gave up 8 bases, with 11 bases separating them. This CDR3 region has 13 residues. The CDR3 reads CASSLSGAGGYTF. CDR3 nucleotide sequence: TGTGCCAGCAGTTTATCGGGCGCGGGAGGCTACACCTTC.

CDR3 nucleotides: TGTGCCAGCAGCTCCTTTCGGCTGAGAGGCGAGCAGTACTTC. The encoded protein is CASSSFRLRGEQYF. This chain links TRBV7-9 with TRBJ2-7, with D uncertain. The CDR3 sequence is 14 residues long. The germline V and J ends were trimmed by 4 bases and 6 bases, with 16 bases remaining between them. Germline V CDR1 and CDR2: SEHNR, FQNEAQ (reference sequence).

This clone was seen a single time. This sample also contains other DNA sequences that code for the same CDR3. V usage is TRBV6-5 and J usage is TRBJ1-2; tentatively, D is TRBD1 (5 bases). Germline CDR1 is MNHEY and CDR2 is SVGAGI. The CDR3 has 12 residues. V was shortened by 6 bases and J by 1 base, with 6 bases between the two germline ends. The CDR3 protein is CASRGGNYGYTF. The DNA of the CDR3 is TGTGCCAGCAGGGGGGGTAACTATGGCTACACCTTC.

The V gene is TRBV11-3, the J gene TRBJ2-7, with D possibly being TRBD1 (6 bases). V was clipped by 5 bases and J by 5 bases, with 25 bases between them. The germline gives CDR1 SGHNT, CDR2 YENEEA. This CDR3 is built from 17 residues. In nucleotides, the CDR3 is TGTGCCAGCAGCACCCAGATGGGGAGCAGGGGATCACACGAGCAGTACTTC. It translates to CASSTQMGSRGSHEQYF.

This clone was counted a single time. CDR3 DNA sequence: TGTGCCAGCCGGGACAGGGACACAGATACGCAGTATTTT. Amino acid sequence: CASRDRDTDTQYF. V is TRBV6-5 and J is TRBJ2-3, with TRBD1 matching 9 bases. Unmatched junction bases numbered 2, after V lost 8 bases and J lost 2 bases. The CDR3 sequence is 13 residues long. Germline V gene data show CDR1 as MNHEY and CDR2 as SVGAGI.

The chain joins TRBV11-3 to TRBJ2-5; 9 positions agree with TRBD2. J lost 7 bases, V lost 5 bases, and 8 bases had no gene match. The CDR3 is made up of 14 amino acids. Germline CDR1 is SGHNT and CDR2 is YENEEA. The CDR3 sequence is CASSTTAGGGTQYF. The CDR3 coding sequence is TGTGCCAGCAGCACCACAGCGGGGGGTGGGACCCAGTACTTC. The variable domain in full, completed from reference TRBV11-3 and TRBJ2-5, reads EAGVVQSPRYKIIEKKQPVAFWCNPISGHNTLYWYLQNLGQGPELLIRYENEEAVDDSQLPKDRFSAERLKGVDSTLKIQPAELGDSAVYLCASSTTAGGGTQYFGPGTRLLVL.

The V and J genes are TRBV9 and TRBJ2-7; D remains ambiguous. This CDR3 is 12 amino acids long. Per the germline V gene, CDR1 is SGDLS and CDR2 is YYNGEE. Trimming stripped 0 bases from V and 6 bases from J, with 7 bases between. CDR3 sequence reads: CASSVDTAEQYF. CDR3 DNA: TGTGCCAGCAGCGTAGACACAGCCGAGCAGTACTTC. Looking up the rest from reference TRBV9 and TRBJ2-7 gives the full variable domain: DSGVTQTPKHLITATGQRVTLRCSPRSGDLSVYWYQQSLDQGLQFLIQYYNGEERAKGNILERFSAQQFPDLHSELNLSSLELGDSALYFCASSVDTAEQYFGPGTRLTVT.

J is TRBJ2-3 and V is TRBV2; D is possibly TRBD2 (6 bases). CDR1 is SNHLY, CDR2 FYNNEI, per germline. The CDR3 consists of 14 residues. V was shortened by 4 bases and J by 4 bases, with 12 bases between the two germline ends. The CDR3 DNA sequence: TGTGCCAGCAGTGCAACCGGGGGACCAGATACGCAGTATTTT. Its protein is CASSATGGPDTQYF. The full variable domain, its missing parts supplied by reference TRBV2 and TRBJ2-3, is EPEVTQTPSHQVTQMGQEVILRCVPISNHLYFYWYRQILGQKVEFLVSFYNNEISEKSEIFDDQFSVERPDGSNFTLKIRSTKLEDSAMYFCASSATGGPDTQYFGPGTRLTVL.

This sequence joins TRBV5-6 and TRBJ1-4, with TRBD1 identical over 7 bases. J was trimmed by 3 bases and V by 4 bases; bases with no gene match: 3. Germline CDR1 SGHDT, CDR2 YYEEEE. The CDR3 runs to 14 residues. The CDR3 sequence is CASSPTGSNEKLFF. The DNA of the CDR3 is TGTGCCAGCAGCCCGACAGGGTCTAATGAAAAACTGTTTTTT.

The chain recombines TRBV6-5 with TRBJ1-1; a weak D match, TRBD1 (6 bases). The CDR3 length is 15 residues. Germline CDR1 MNHEY, CDR2 SVGAGI. V was cut by 4 bases and J by 5 bases, with 17 bases left in between. CDR3 coding DNA: TGTGCCAGCAGTTGGATCCCGGGGGGCGATACTGAAGCTTTCTTT. Protein product: CASSWIPGGDTEAFF.

The rearrangement links TRBV10-1 to TRBJ2-2; a possible D gene is TRBD1 (5 bases). Trimming cost V 0 bases and J 4 bases, with 12 bases left between them. The CDR3 covers 16 residues. Germline V gene data show CDR1 as WNHNN and CDR2 as SYGVQD (reference sequence). This CDR3 is CASSESRVQATGELFF. CDR3 sequence (DNA): TGCGCCAGCAGTGAGTCCCGAGTACAGGCCACCGGGGAGCTGTTTTTT.

The J gene is TRBJ1-4, the V gene TRBV29-1; weak D call: TRBD1 (5 bases). Trimming pared 8 bases from V and 5 bases from J, leaving 15 bases between. Germline assignment: CDR1 SQVTM and CDR2 ANQGSEA. The CDR3 runs 13 residues. CDR3 nucleotides: TGCAGCACCCAGGGTGGGTTAAATGAAAAACTGTTTTTT. Translation: CSTQGGLNEKLFF. Complete variable domain (other parts from reference TRBV29-1 and TRBJ1-4): SAVISQKPSRDICQRGTSLTIQCQVDSQVTMMFWYRQQPGQSLTLIATANQGSEATYESGFVIDKFPISRPNLTFSTLTVSNMSPEDSSIYLCSTQGGLNEKLFFGSGTQLSVL.

The rearrangement uses TRBV11-2 and TRBJ1-1; D is uncertain. Germline lookup yields CDR1 SGHAT and CDR2 FQNNGV. V shed 0 bases and J shed 1 base, with 12 bases lying between them. This CDR3 is 16 amino acids long. The chain's CDR3 is CASSLDTRGKNTEAFF. The DNA for the CDR3 is TGTGCCAGCAGCTTAGATACTCGGGGAAAGAACACTGAAGCTTTCTTT.

This clone was observed a single time. The chain combines TRBV6-5 with TRBJ1-2, with a tentative D call TRBD1 (6 bases). The CDR3 is made up of 14 amino acids. Germline assignment: CDR1 MNHEY and CDR2 SVGAGI. V lost 7 bases and J lost 2, with 14 bases in between. CDR3 region: CASIRQVTNYGYTF. CDR3 in DNA: TGTGCCAGCATCCGACAGGTTACAAACTATGGCTACACCTTC.

The V and J genes are TRBV4-1 and TRBJ2-3; the match to TRBD2 covers 10 bases. Trimming removed 6 bases from V and 4 bases from J; junction bases left unmatched: 7. This CDR3 contains 15 residues. The germline V gene encodes CDR1 MGHRA and CDR2 YSYEKL. CDR3 bases: TGCGCCAGCAGACAGGGACTAGCGAGCCCAGATACGCAGTATTTT. This gives the protein CASRQGLASPDTQYF.

The chain has TRBV29-1 and TRBJ1-1, with D tentatively TRBD1 (5 bases). CDR1 SQVTM and CDR2 ANQGSEA come from the germline V gene. The V end was cut by 6 bases, the J end by 7 bases, with 24 bases between. The CDR3 consists of 15 residues. CDR3 nucleotides: TGCAGCGTGGGAGGGGTAGGAGGGCCCATCGGTGAAGCTTTCTTT. Amino acids: CSVGGVGGPIGEAFF.

The V and J genes are TRBV3-1 (or the pseudogene TRBV3-2) and TRBJ2-3; D not resolved. CDR1 is LGHDT, CDR2 YNNKEL, per germline (reference sequence). V was shortened by 1 base and J by 2 bases, with 7 bases between the two germline ends. The CDR3 covers 14 residues. CDR3: CASSQASPTDTQYF. CDR3 DNA: TGTGCCAGCAGCCAAGCGAGCCCCACAGATACGCAGTATTTT.

V is TRBV3-1 (or the pseudogene TRBV3-2) and J is TRBJ2-7; no clear D. V was shortened by 4 bases and J by 0 bases, with 10 bases between the two germline ends. CDR1 and CDR2 from the germline V gene are LGHDT and YNNKEL (reference sequence). The CDR3 totals 14 residues. The DNA of the CDR3 is TGTGCCAGCAGCCCAGTTAGGAGCTCCTACGAGCAGTACTTC. Its translation: CASSPVRSSYEQYF.

The rearrangement uses TRBV5-1 and TRBJ2-3, with D perhaps TRBD1 (6 bases). CDR3 length: 13 amino acids. Germline CDR1 reads SGHRS; CDR2 reads YFSETQ. Trimming took 5 bases from V and 5 from J, leaving 12 bases between them. The CDR3: CASRQGSKDTQYF. The CDR3 nucleotides read TGCGCCAGCAGACAGGGTTCAAAAGATACGCAGTATTTT. The full variable domain, completed using reference TRBV5-1 and TRBJ2-3, is KAGVTQTPRYLIKTRGQQVTLSCSPISGHRSVSWYQQTPGQGLQFLFEYFSETQRNKGNFPGRFSGRQFSNSRSEMNVSTLELGDSALYLCASRQGSKDTQYFGPGTRLTVL.

The chain links TRBV9 to TRBJ2-7; 8 nucleotides match TRBD1. Germline CDR1 SGDLS, CDR2 YYNGEE. This CDR3 is 15 amino acids long. V trimming: 2 bases; J trimming: 2 bases; junction bases outside the gene matches: 6. For the CDR3, the DNA is TGTGCCAGCAGCGTCGCGACAGGGGAGACCTACGAGCAGTACTTC. Translating it yields CASSVATGETYEQYF.

The chain uses TRBV2 and TRBJ2-7, with D possibly being TRBD1 (5 bases). The CDR3 consists of 14 residues. Germline assignment: CDR1 SNHLY and CDR2 FYNNEI. With 4 bases removed from V and 2 bases from J, the gap between germline ends came to 12 bases. The CDR3 protein is CASSVQGTTYEQYF. CDR3 DNA: TGTGCCAGCAGTGTTCAGGGTACCACCTACGAGCAGTACTTC. Based on the CDR3 plus reference TRBV2 and TRBJ2-7, the full variable domain is EPEVTQTPSHQVTQMGQEVILRCVPISNHLYFYWYRQILGQKVEFLVSFYNNEISEKSEIFDDQFSVERPDGSNFTLKIRSTKLEDSAMYFCASSVQGTTYEQYFGPGTRLTVT.

This chain joins TRBV19 and TRBJ2-5; D is perhaps TRBD2 (6 bases). Trimming left V 3 bases short and J 5 bases short, with 25 bases between. CDR1 is LNHDA, CDR2 SQIVND, per germline (reference sequence). The CDR3 contains 18 residues. The CDR3 region has the DNA TGTGCCAGTAGTATTTTTTCGGGGTCAGGGACTTATCGGGAGACCCAGTACTTC. Amino acids: CASSIFSGSGTYRETQYF.

The chain links TRBV6-5 to TRBJ2-7; 10 bases line up with TRBD1. The CDR3 is 15 residues long. Germline lookup yields CDR1 MNHEY and CDR2 SVGAGI. The junction had 10 bases not matched to a gene; V was cut back by 6 bases and J by 5 bases. This chain's CDR3 is CASRADRGRINEQYF. CDR3 nucleotides: TGTGCCAGCAGAGCCGACAGGGGGCGCATCAACGAGCAGTACTTC.

The V call is TRBV19, the J call TRBJ2-7; unclear D gene. V lost 5 bases to trimming and J lost 1 base, with 12 bases between them. Germline lookup yields CDR1 LNHDA and CDR2 SQIVND (reference sequence). The CDR3 is 14 amino acids. The CDR3 DNA sequence: TGTGCCAGTAGTTCCCTTACGAGGTCCTACGAGCAGTACTTC. Translating it yields CASSSLTRSYEQYF.

The CDR3 loop is CASSFAQGASTGELFF. The DNA of the CDR3 is TGTGCCAGCAGTTTCGCGCAGGGGGCGTCGACCGGGGAGCTGTTTTTT. The chain couples TRBV6-4 to TRBJ2-2, with 8 bases fitting TRBD1. The germline V gene has CDR1 MRHNA and CDR2 SNTAGT. CDR3 size: 16 residues. V lost 5 bases and J lost 5; bases outside the gene matches: 10.

The rearrangement links TRBV7-2 to TRBJ1-2; TRBD1 might be the D (5 bases). This CDR3 region has 14 residues. The ends were cut back, 4 bases at V and 4 bases at J, with 13 bases in the middle. From germline, CDR1 is SGHTA and CDR2 FQGNSA. CDR3 in DNA: TGTGCCAGCAGCTCCGGAGGGGAACTCTATGGCTACACCTTC. It encodes CASSSGGELYGYTF. Variable domain in full (rest from reference TRBV7-2 and TRBJ1-2): GAGVSQSPSNKVTEKGKDVELRCDPISGHTALYWYRQSLGQGLEFLIYFQGNSAPDKSGLPSDRFSAERTGGSVSTLTIQRTQQEDSAVYLCASSSGGELYGYTFGSGTRLTVV.